This TCR beta chain appears in the sequencing data of a study of identifying expanded T cells in peripheral blood. Sequenced by immunoSEQ multiplex PCR; TCRdb stores in-frame clones only, minus some. This table has 90,000 to 100,000 clones, roughly 86% appearing once. The CDR3 is 13 residues long. Deletions cut 6 bases from V and 0 bases from J, with 8 bases between. Looked up from germline, CDR1 is WNHNN and CDR2 is SYGVQD (reference sequence). This sequence joins TRBV10-1 and TRBJ1-1; possibly TRBD1 for D (5 bases). Sequenced: blood. The source of this sequence is a person aged 18 to 75 in good health. The CDR3 region has the DNA TGCGCCAGCAGAAGGGACGTGAACACTGAAGCTTTCTTT. Its translation: CASRRDVNTEAFF.